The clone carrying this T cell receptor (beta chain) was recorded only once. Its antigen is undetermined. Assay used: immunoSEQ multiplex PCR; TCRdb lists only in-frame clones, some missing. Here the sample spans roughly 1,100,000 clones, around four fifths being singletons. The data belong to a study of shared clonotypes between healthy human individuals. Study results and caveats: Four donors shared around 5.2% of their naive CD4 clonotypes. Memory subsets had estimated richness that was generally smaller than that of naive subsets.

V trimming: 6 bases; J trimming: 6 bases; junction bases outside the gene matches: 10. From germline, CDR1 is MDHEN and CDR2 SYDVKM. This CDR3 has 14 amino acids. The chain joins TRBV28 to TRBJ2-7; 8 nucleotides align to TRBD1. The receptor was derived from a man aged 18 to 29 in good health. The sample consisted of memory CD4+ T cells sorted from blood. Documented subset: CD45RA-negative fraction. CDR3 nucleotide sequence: TGTGCCAGCAGGCCAGGGGGCGCGAAGGGCGAGCAGTACTTC. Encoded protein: CASRPGGAKGEQYF.